Listed below are T cell receptor beta chains from one sample, sequenced in a study of PD-L1 blockade in urothelial cancer. Using immunoSEQ multiplex PCR, the repertoire was profiled, and TCRdb retains in-frame clones only, with some absent. The sample has over 35,000 clones, around four fifths seen once; the top ten hold around 15%. Specimen: PBMCs, collected around atezolizumab (anti-PD-L1) treatment. Receptors were obtained from a man older than 75 with urothelial cancer. The CDR3 runs from the conserved cysteine through the conserved F or W. Each record gives: CDR3 protein, CDR3 DNA, CDR3 length, J gene, V gene, D gene, clone size. A D gene is named only where the DNA matches it firmly. Only part of the rows carry a size: once, few, many, or a class if the clone is expanded.

cdr3_aa: CASSPLGTSVQETQYF; cdr3_nt: TGTGCCAGCAGCCCTCTAGGGACTAGCGTACAAGAGACCCAGTACTTC; cdr3_length: 16; j_call: TRBJ2-5; v_call: TRBV11-2; d_call: TRBD2; clone_size: -
cdr3_aa: CASSFGFRTGGNYGYTF; cdr3_nt: TGTGCCAGCAGTTTCGGTTTCCGGACAGGGGGCAACTATGGCTACACCTTC; cdr3_length: 17; j_call: TRBJ1-2; v_call: TRBV27; d_call: TRBD1; clone_size: -
cdr3_aa: CASSLGTGGEQYF; cdr3_nt: TGTGCCAGCAGCTTAGGGACAGGGGGCGAGCAGTACTTC; cdr3_length: 13; j_call: TRBJ2-7; v_call: TRBV11-2; d_call: TRBD1; clone_size: few
cdr3_aa: CAWAGTGPYEQYF; cdr3_nt: TGTGCCTGGGCCGGGACAGGACCCTACGAGCAGTACTTC; cdr3_length: 13; j_call: TRBJ2-7; v_call: TRBV30; d_call: TRBD1; clone_size: -
cdr3_aa: CASSWDRGGYGYTF; cdr3_nt: TGTGCCAGCAGTTGGGACAGGGGGGGATATGGCTACACCTTC; cdr3_length: 14; j_call: TRBJ1-2; v_call: TRBV6-5; d_call: TRBD1; clone_size: -
cdr3_aa: CASSLTLRTSGSYEQYF; cdr3_nt: TGTGCCAGCAGCTTGACCCTCCGGACTAGCGGTTCCTACGAGCAGTACTTC; cdr3_length: 17; j_call: TRBJ2-7; v_call: TRBV5-6; d_call: TRBD2; clone_size: -
cdr3_aa: CASKRVAGGEETQYF; cdr3_nt: TGTGCCAGTAAGAGGGTAGCGGGAGGGGAGGAGACCCAGTACTTC; cdr3_length: 15; j_call: TRBJ2-5; v_call: TRBV19; d_call: TRBD2; clone_size: -
cdr3_aa: CASSLQGEVGELFF; cdr3_nt: TGTGCCAGCAGTTTACAGGGGGAAGTCGGGGAGCTGTTTTTT; cdr3_length: 14; j_call: TRBJ2-2; v_call: TRBV28; d_call: TRBD1; clone_size: -
cdr3_aa: CSVEPGGSVNGELFF; cdr3_nt: TGCAGCGTTGAACCGGGCGGGAGTGTTAACGGGGAGCTGTTTTTT; cdr3_length: 15; j_call: TRBJ2-2; v_call: TRBV29-1; d_call: TRBD2; clone_size: -
cdr3_aa: CASSLSGIAGAGELFF; cdr3_nt: TGTGCCAGCAGTTTATCCGGGATAGCGGGAGCCGGGGAGCTGTTTTTT; cdr3_length: 16; j_call: TRBJ2-2; v_call: TRBV27; d_call: TRBD2; clone_size: -
cdr3_aa: CASSLVLFRTPSESYEQYF; cdr3_nt: TGTGCCAGCAGCTTGGTGCTCTTCCGGACGCCTAGCGAATCCTACGAGCAGTACTTC; cdr3_length: 19; j_call: TRBJ2-7; v_call: TRBV5-5; d_call: -; clone_size: -
cdr3_aa: CASSSGQLLGAFF; cdr3_nt: TGTGCCAGTAGTTCGGGACAGCTCCTGGGAGCTTTCTTT; cdr3_length: 13; j_call: TRBJ1-1; v_call: TRBV19; d_call: TRBD1; clone_size: few
cdr3_aa: CASSKGQRPYEQYF; cdr3_nt: TGTGCCAGCAGCAAGGGACAGAGACCCTACGAGCAGTACTTC; cdr3_length: 14; j_call: TRBJ2-7; v_call: TRBV7-9; d_call: TRBD1; clone_size: -
cdr3_aa: CASSFGTSGRYEQYF; cdr3_nt: TGTGCCAGCAGCTTCGGGACTAGCGGGAGATACGAGCAGTACTTC; cdr3_length: 15; j_call: TRBJ2-7; v_call: TRBV5-4; d_call: TRBD2; clone_size: -
cdr3_aa: CASGRAGGKIGQFF; cdr3_nt: TGTGCCAGCGGTCGGGCGGGAGGTAAAATTGGGCAGTTCTTC; cdr3_length: 14; j_call: TRBJ2-1; v_call: TRBV27; d_call: TRBD2; clone_size: -
cdr3_aa: CASSLMTAPNTGELFF; cdr3_nt: TGCGCCAGCAGCTTGATGACAGCTCCGAACACCGGGGAGCTGTTTTTT; cdr3_length: 16; j_call: TRBJ2-2; v_call: TRBV5-1; d_call: -; clone_size: -